This T cell receptor beta chain was found in a study of blood T cell repertoires in COVID-19. The wider study: COVID-19 samples from acute and convalescent phases originated in the United States, Italy and Spain. T cells, B-cell-depleted T cells, or PBMCs provided the cDNA or gDNA that served as material.

V trimming: 3 bases; J trimming: 2 bases; junction bases outside the gene matches: 3. Germline V gene lookup returns CDR1 ENHRY and CDR2 SYGVKD. This CDR3 region has 14 residues. The repertoire was sequenced with immunoSEQ multiplex PCR; TCRdb's copy has only in-frame clones and lacks some. The top ten hold about 6% of the sample, which has roughly 350,000 clones, 75% to 90% seen once. Recruited during active infection, patients (from Seattle) were subsequently followed longitudinally. The sequencing sample was made of peripheral blood. The chain employs TRBV10-3 and TRBJ2-7; the match to TRBD1 covers 8 bases. The TCR sequence derives from a woman aged 50 to 60 with COVID-19, enrolled during active disease. The chain's CDR3 is CAISESTGAYEQYF. In DNA, the CDR3 is TGTGCCATCAGTGAATCGACAGGGGCCTACGAGCAGTACTTC.